This passage covers 24 T cell receptor beta chains from one sample sequenced in a study of blood T cells in healthy people across ages. Primed by a sample-barcoded 5' primer and a J-beta primer mix, a second PCR proceeded for about 7 to 11 cycles. TCRdb ran MiXCR on the 5' RACE reads and lists one entry per CDR3 protein. The table lists fewer than 800,000 distinct CDR3 sequences, about half of them singletons, with under 35% in the top ten. The sequencing input was blood. Receptors were obtained from a woman aged 60-75 years in good health.

The rearrangement links TRBV7-9 to TRBJ2-7; D gene ambiguous. The CDR3 length is 14 residues. CDR1 and CDR2 (germline): SEHNR, FQNEAQ (reference sequence). Trimming removed 1 base at V and 6 bases at J, with 13 bases between. CDR3 sequence (DNA): TGTGCCAGCAGCTTAGGGCCCTTATCGGGCGAGCAGTACTTC. Translating it yields CASSLGPLSGEQYF.

This clonotype occurred once. The V and J genes are TRBV7-2 and TRBJ1-4, with D tentatively TRBD1 (5 bases). The V end lost 5 bases, the J end lost 1 base, and 17 bases lay between the germline ends. CDR1 and CDR2 from the germline V gene are SGHTA and FQGNSA. CDR3 length: 17 residues. The CDR3 region has the DNA TGTGCCAGCAGCCAGGCCGGGACCGTCGTAACTAATGAAAAACTGTTTTTT. This encodes CASSQAGTVVTNEKLFF. The full variable domain, completed using reference TRBV7-2 and TRBJ1-4, is GAGVSQSPSNKVTEKGKDVELRCDPISGHTALYWYRQSLGQGLEFLIYFQGNSAPDKSGLPSDRFSAERTGGSVSTLTIQRTQQEDSAVYLCASSQAGTVVTNEKLFFGSGTQLSVL.

This clonotype was seen more than once but under ten times. The chain recombines TRBV7-2 with TRBJ2-5, with 12 bases aligning to TRBD1. J lost 5 bases, V lost 5 bases, and 6 bases had no gene match. The CDR3 spans 15 residues. Germline CDR1 SGHTA, CDR2 FQGNSA. CDR3 in amino acids: CASSERGTGGETQYF. In nucleotides, the CDR3 is TGTGCCAGCAGCGAACGCGGGACAGGGGGCGAGACCCAGTACTTC.

The chain couples TRBV7-2 to TRBJ2-5; tentatively, D is TRBD2 (6 bases). Looked up from germline, CDR1 is SGHTA and CDR2 is FQGNSA. The CDR3 loop spans 13 amino acids. Trimming removed 10 bases from V and 11 bases from J, with 23 bases in between. Here the CDR3 DNA reads TGTGCCACCTCCCGAAAAAGCGGGTCCGGGCAGTACTTC. Translating it yields CATSRKSGSGQYF.

This clonotype appeared many times. The chain carries TRBV20-1 and TRBJ2-7; no definite D call. The germline V and J ends were trimmed by 1 base and 4 bases, with 11 bases remaining between them. This CDR3 has 13 residues. CDR1 DFQATT and CDR2 SNEGSKA come from the germline V gene (reference sequence). In DNA form, the CDR3 reads TGCAGTGCTAGAGCGTATGCGGAGTACGAGCAGTACTTC. This translates into CSARAYAEYEQYF.

Only a few counts were recorded for this clonotype. The chain joins TRBV29-1 to TRBJ1-2; D call uncertain. V lost 5 bases and J lost 3, with 19 bases in between. The CDR3 has 15 amino acids. Germline lookup yields CDR1 SQVTM and CDR2 ANQGSEA. DNA for the CDR3: TGCAGCGTTCCGCGCCGTGACACGGGCGACTATGGCTACACCTTC. This gives the protein CSVPRRDTGDYGYTF.

In this sample, this clonotype turned up a few times. The chain carries TRBV5-1 and TRBJ1-1, with a possible D match to TRBD1 (5 bases). The CDR3 runs to 14 residues. Germline V lookup: CDR1 SGHRS, CDR2 YFSETQ. The V gene lost 7 bases and the J gene lost 3 bases, with 16 bases spanning the gap. This CDR3 is CASDKGEMDTEAFF. The CDR3 nucleotides read TGCGCCAGCGACAAAGGGGAGATGGACACTGAAGCTTTCTTT.

This clonotype was picked up a small number of times. The chain joins TRBV7-2 to TRBJ1-6; D remains unclear. V lost 4 bases to trimming and J lost 9 bases, with 13 bases between them. Germline lookup yields CDR1 SGHTA and CDR2 FQGNSA. The CDR3 is 14 amino acids. Here the CDR3 DNA reads TGTGCCAGCAGCTCCACAGTAGCAATTTCACCCCTCCACTTT. It codes for CASSSTVAISPLHF.

The chain has TRBV4-3 and TRBJ2-3, with 8 bases that match TRBD1. Trimming removed 5 bases from V and 0 bases from J; junction bases left unmatched: 7. Germline V gene lookup returns CDR1 LGHNA and CDR2 YSLEER. This CDR3 comprises 16 residues. CDR3 in amino acids: CASSLATGASTDTQYF. For the CDR3, the DNA is TGCGCCAGCAGCTTAGCGACAGGGGCGAGCACAGATACGCAGTATTTT.

In its sample, this clonotype was seen a few times. V usage is TRBV5-5 and J usage is TRBJ2-6, with D possibly matching TRBD2 (6 bases). From germline, CDR1 is SGHKS and CDR2 YYEKEE (reference sequence). Trimming left V 3 bases short and J 2 bases short, with 9 bases between. CDR3 length: 15 amino acids. The CDR3 spells CASSSGLTGANVLTF. In DNA, the CDR3 is TGTGCCAGCAGCTCGGGACTGACTGGGGCCAACGTCCTGACTTTC.

This clonotype was seen a handful of times. Being one base from a much bigger clone, this may be a read error. J is TRBJ2-5 and V is TRBV20-1; D is unresolved. Germline CDR1 reads DFQATT; CDR2 reads SNEGSKA (reference sequence). The CDR3 has 13 amino acids. For the CDR3, the DNA is TGCAGTGCTAAGGGCTGGTCCCAAGAGACCCGGTACTTC. Its translation: CSAKGWSQETRYF.

This clonotype has only a few counts. In DNA, the CDR3 is TGCGCCAGCAGCTTGGCCGGGGGGCAAGTTGAGCAGTTCTTC. Its protein is CASSLAGGQVEQFF. V and J are TRBV5-1 and TRBJ2-1; D may be TRBD2 (7 bases). This CDR3 contains 14 residues. CDR1 SGHRS and CDR2 YFSETQ come from the germline V gene. V was shortened by 0 bases and J by 9 bases, with 13 bases between the two germline ends.

In its sample, this clonotype was seen once. The chain has TRBV7-9 and TRBJ2-7, with 11 positions matching TRBD2. Looked up from germline, CDR1 is SEHNR and CDR2 is FQNEAQ (reference sequence). The V segment lost 6 bases and the J segment 3 bases; nucleotides outside the gene matches: 7. The CDR3 is 15 residues long. The CDR3 DNA sequence: TGTGCCAGCAGTATAAGGGGACTAGCGGACTACGAGCAGTACTTC. Translation gives CASSIRGLADYEQYF. The full variable domain, with the rest looked up from reference TRBV7-9 and TRBJ2-7, is DTGVSQNPRHKITKRGQNVTFRCDPISEHNRLYWYRQTLGQGPEFLTYFQNEAQLEKSRLLSDRFSAERPKGSFSTLEIQRTEQGDSAMYLCASSIRGLADYEQYFGPGTRLTVT.

This clonotype was observed at least ten times. The CDR3 bases are TGCAGCGTTATGACGTCGATGGGTTCAGATACGCAGTATTTT. Protein: CSVMTSMGSDTQYF. V usage is TRBV29-1 and J usage is TRBJ2-3; D remains unclear. V was clipped by 5 bases and J by 4 bases, with 16 bases between them. Germline assignment: CDR1 SQVTM and CDR2 ANQGSEA. This CDR3 comprises 14 residues.

The rearrangement uses TRBV18 and TRBJ1-2; D not certain. Germline V gives CDR1 KGHSH, CDR2 LQKENI. The CDR3 loop spans 13 amino acids. Trimming shortened V by 6 bases and J by 5 bases, and 13 bases separated the two germline ends. Here the CDR3 reads CASSPAEGYGYTF. The CDR3 region has the DNA TGTGCCAGCTCCCCGGCGGAGGGATATGGCTACACCTTC. The variable domain in full, with the rest retrieved from reference TRBV18 and TRBJ1-2, is NAGVMQNPRHLVRRRGQEARLRCSPMKGHSHVYWYRQLPEEGLKFMVYLQKENIIDESGMPKERFSAEFPKEGPSILRIQQVVRGDSAAYFCASSPAEGYGYTFGSGTRLTVV.

The rearrangement uses TRBV5-1 and TRBJ2-7; D is unclear. Germline-derived CDR1 and CDR2 are SGHRS and YFSETQ. V shed 3 bases and J shed 6 bases, with 19 bases lying between them. The CDR3 sequence is 15 residues long. The CDR3: CASSSEVGVFSEQYF. As DNA, the CDR3 is TGCGCCAGCAGCTCGGAAGTCGGAGTTTTCAGCGAGCAGTACTTC.

The gene calls are TRBV7-2 and TRBJ2-7, with 7 bases lining up with TRBD1. The J call is uncertain, as TRBJ2-5 better fits the DNA end. This CDR3 comprises 13 residues. CDR1 and CDR2 from the germline V gene are SGHTA and FQGNSA. This CDR3 reads CASQRGRQETQYF. The CDR3 nucleotides are TGTGCCAGCCAAAGGGGGCGTCAAGAGACCCAGTACTTC.

The chain links TRBV6-2 or TRBV6-3 to TRBJ2-3; D is uncertain. V lost 2 bases, J lost 5 bases, and 14 bases lay in between. The CDR3 loop spans 15 amino acids. Germline CDR1 is MNHEY and CDR2 is SVGEGT. CDR3 DNA sequence: TGTGCCAGCAGTTACCTGGCAGGCTCTCAAGATACGCAGTATTTT. This sequence encodes CASSYLAGSQDTQYF.

The chain combines TRBV29-1 with TRBJ1-2, with 8 bases matching TRBD1. CDR3 length: 13 residues. CDR1 and CDR2 from the germline V gene are SQVTM and ANQGSEA. V gave up 7 bases and J gave up 8 bases; unmatched junction bases: 12. DNA for the CDR3: TGCAGCGCTGACTCCGGGACAGGATACGGCTACACCTTC. This gives the protein CSADSGTGYGYTF.

The table lists this clonotype with many counts. The CDR3 protein is CASSLLTSGRNNEQFF. The CDR3 DNA follows: TGTGCCAGCAGCCTACTAACTAGCGGGAGGAACAATGAGCAGTTCTTC. V usage is TRBV7-2 and J usage is TRBJ2-1; 12 positions match TRBD2. Germline V gives CDR1 SGHTA, CDR2 FQGNSA. The CDR3 length is 16 residues. J lost 5 bases, V lost 5 bases, and 7 bases had no gene match.

The genes are TRBV6-6 and TRBJ1-2; D is undetermined. The germline V gene encodes CDR1 MNHNY and CDR2 SVGAGI (reference sequence). V lost 6 bases, J lost 7 bases, and 15 bases lay in between. The CDR3 runs to 13 residues. CDR3 in amino acids: CASRVSDYVGYTF. In nucleotides, the CDR3 is TGTGCCAGCAGGGTCAGTGACTATGTTGGCTACACCTTC.

The chain is built from TRBV7-3 and TRBJ2-2; D may be TRBD1 or TRBD2 (5 bases each). Germline assignment: CDR1 SGHTA and CDR2 FQGTGA. This CDR3 region has 15 residues. Trimming left V 5 bases short and J 7 bases short, with 17 bases between. This CDR3 is CASSPPSGPVGELFF. The CDR3 DNA reads as TGTGCCAGCAGCCCTCCTTCGGGGCCGGTCGGGGAGCTGTTTTTT. The full variable domain, with the rest looked up from reference TRBV7-3 and TRBJ2-2, is GAGVSQTPSNKVTEKGKYVELRCDPISGHTALYWYRQSLGQGPEFLIYFQGTGAADDSGLPNDRFFAVRPEGSVSTLKIQRTERGDSAVYLCASSPPSGPVGELFFGEGSRLTVL.

This clonotype occurred a few times. The chain carries TRBV10-3 and TRBJ2-7, with 10 bases lining up with TRBD2. This CDR3 spans 14 amino acids. Germline V gene data show CDR1 as ENHRY and CDR2 as SYGVKD. V lost 4 bases and J lost 2; bases outside the gene matches: 2. CDR3 sequence: CAISGTSGPYEQYF. In nucleotides, the CDR3 is TGTGCCATCAGTGGGACTAGCGGCCCCTACGAGCAGTACTTC.

The rearrangement joins TRBV24-1 to TRBJ2-3; 8 bases align to TRBD1. CDR3 length: 15 amino acids. CDR1 and CDR2 from the germline V gene are KGHDR and SFDVKD. The ends lost 3 bases at V and 4 bases at J; junction bases unmatched: 5. CDR3 loop: CATSDGGTGADTQYF. The DNA for the CDR3 is TGTGCCACCAGTGATGGCGGGACAGGCGCAGATACGCAGTATTTT.